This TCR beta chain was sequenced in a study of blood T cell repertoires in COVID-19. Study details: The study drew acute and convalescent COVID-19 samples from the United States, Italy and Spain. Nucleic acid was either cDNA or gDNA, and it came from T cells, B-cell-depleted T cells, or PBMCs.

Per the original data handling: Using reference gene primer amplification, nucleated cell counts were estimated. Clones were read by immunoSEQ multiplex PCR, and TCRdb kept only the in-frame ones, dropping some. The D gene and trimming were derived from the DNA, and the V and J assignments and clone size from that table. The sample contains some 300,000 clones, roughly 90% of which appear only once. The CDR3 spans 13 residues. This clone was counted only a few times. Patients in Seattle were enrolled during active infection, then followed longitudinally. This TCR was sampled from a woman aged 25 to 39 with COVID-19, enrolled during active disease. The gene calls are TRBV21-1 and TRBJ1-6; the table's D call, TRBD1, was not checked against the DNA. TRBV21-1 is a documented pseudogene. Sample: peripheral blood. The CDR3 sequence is CAIPTGGNSPLHF. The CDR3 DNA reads TGTGCCATCCCGACAGGAGGTAATTCACCCCTCCACTTT.